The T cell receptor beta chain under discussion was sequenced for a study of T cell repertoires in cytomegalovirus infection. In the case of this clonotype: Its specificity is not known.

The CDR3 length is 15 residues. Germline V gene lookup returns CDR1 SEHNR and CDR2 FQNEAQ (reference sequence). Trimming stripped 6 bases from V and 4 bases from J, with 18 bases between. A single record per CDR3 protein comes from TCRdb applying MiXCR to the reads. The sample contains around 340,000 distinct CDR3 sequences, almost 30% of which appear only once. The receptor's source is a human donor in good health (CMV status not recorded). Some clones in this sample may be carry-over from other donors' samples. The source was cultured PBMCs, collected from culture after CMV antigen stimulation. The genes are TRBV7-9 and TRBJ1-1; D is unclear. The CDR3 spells CASSLVGRVVTEAFF. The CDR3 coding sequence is TGTGCCAGCAGTTTGGTTGGGAGGGTAGTCACTGAAGCTTTCTTT.